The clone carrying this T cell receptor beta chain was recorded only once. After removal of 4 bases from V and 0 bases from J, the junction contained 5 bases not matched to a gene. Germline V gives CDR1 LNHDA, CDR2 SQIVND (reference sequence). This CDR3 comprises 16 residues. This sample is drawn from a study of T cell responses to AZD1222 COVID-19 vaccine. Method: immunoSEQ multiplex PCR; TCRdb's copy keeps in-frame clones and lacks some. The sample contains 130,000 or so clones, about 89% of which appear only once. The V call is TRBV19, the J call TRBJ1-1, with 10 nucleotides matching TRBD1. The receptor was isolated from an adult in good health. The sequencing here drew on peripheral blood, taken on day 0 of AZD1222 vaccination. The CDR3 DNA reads TGTGCCAGTAGTACACCGGGACAGGGGTTGAACACTGAAGCTTTCTTT. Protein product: CASSTPGQGLNTEAFF.